The TCR beta chain described here comes from a study of radiation and T cells in renal cell carcinoma. Study in general: Nephrectomy followed 15 Gy stereotactic body radiation by 4 weeks.

Described time point: baseline pretreatment blood. The treatment: 15 Gy SBRT to primary tumor, nephrectomy 4 weeks later. Radiation-treated patients gave blood at baseline, week 2 and week 4. Overall study results and limits: Pretreatment tumor biopsies were lacking, so baseline clonotypes are unknown.

Produced via immunoSEQ multiplex PCR; TCRdb's table is partial and in-frame only. The sample contains some 100,000 clones, over 75% of which appear only once. With regard to this clone: The antigen is not known.

The sequence was obtained from a man aged 60 to 75 with renal cell carcinoma. Source: blood, taken from a patient whose treatment included radiotherapy and nephrectomy.

The CDR3 DNA reads as TGTGCCATCAGTCCTAGCGGGAGGTGGCACGAGCAGTACTTC. It codes for CAISPSGRWHEQYF. The chain has TRBV10-3 and TRBJ2-7, with 11 bases fitting TRBD2. CDR1 and CDR2 (germline): ENHRY, SYGVKD. V was pared by 5 bases and J by 5 bases, with 5 bases of the junction left unmatched. The CDR3 length is 14 residues.